This T cell receptor beta chain was captured in a study of shared clonotypes between healthy human individuals. Study-wide findings and caveats: Few donors limited the genetic and exposure-history diversity represented.

The V end lost 5 bases, the J end lost 3 bases, and 13 bases lay between the germline ends. The germline gives CDR1 KGHSH, CDR2 LQKENI. The CDR3 is 14 amino acids. A note on this clone: The antigen is unknown.

As defined, naive CD8 cells were CD45RO-negative and positively selected for CCR7, with terminally differentiated effector memory CD45RA+ cells excluded. The method was immunoSEQ multiplex PCR; TCRdb's version includes in-frame clones alone and lacks a portion of them. The table records roughly 1,800,000 clones, about 95% of them present only once. The rearrangement links TRBV18 to TRBJ1-1; D might be TRBD1 (6 bases). Material: naive CD8+ T cells sorted from blood. The TCR sequence derives from a man between 18 and 35 years old in good health. In nucleotides, the CDR3 is TGTGCCAGCTCAAGCGGGGGGCTGGACACTGAAGCTTTCTTT. Encoded protein: CASSSGGLDTEAFF.